Following are 14 T cell receptor beta chains from one sample sequenced in a study of shared clonotypes between healthy human individuals. The method was immunoSEQ multiplex PCR; TCRdb's version includes in-frame clones alone and lacks a portion of them. The sample lists about 1,500,000 clones, around 97% seen once, with roughly 1.2% in the top ten. The sample comprised naive CD4+ T cells sorted from blood. As for subset: CD45RA+ positively selected. These receptors all stem from a young man in good health.

This chain's CDR3 is CASSEGGGGYTF. The CDR3 DNA is TGTGCCAGCAGTGAGGGGGGAGGTGGCTACACCTTC. The V and J genes are TRBV25-1 and TRBJ1-2, with D possibly matching TRBD1 (5 bases). V dropped 3 bases and J dropped 7 bases, with 9 bases sitting between them. The germline gives CDR1 MGHDK, CDR2 SYGVNS. The CDR3 extends over 12 amino acids.

This rearrangement joins TRBV7-6 to TRBJ1-1; 8 bases fit TRBD1. The junction had 9 bases not matched to a gene; V was cut back by 0 bases and J by 9 bases. CDR1 is SGHVS and CDR2 is FNYEAQ in the germline V gene. The CDR3 runs 15 residues. CDR3 amino acids: CASSLAETDREKAFF. CDR3 nucleotide sequence: TGTGCCAGCAGCTTAGCGGAAACGGACAGGGAAAAAGCTTTCTTT.

The chain is built from TRBV11-2 and TRBJ1-4; a weak D match, TRBD1 (6 bases). The CDR3 has 13 residues. Looked up from germline, CDR1 is SGHAT and CDR2 is FQNNGV. Trimming left V 5 bases short and J 11 bases short, with 15 bases between. CDR3 amino acids: CASSPGGWVKLFF. The CDR3 nucleotides are TGTGCCAGCAGCCCTGGGGGCTGGGTGAAACTGTTTTTT.

CDR3 loop: CASSEAREGSTEAFF. The CDR3 DNA reads TGTGCCAGCAGTGAAGCGAGGGAGGGAAGTACTGAAGCTTTCTTT. The rearrangement joins TRBV2 to TRBJ1-1; D unresolved. The CDR3 is made up of 15 amino acids. Germline-derived CDR1 and CDR2 are SNHLY and FYNNEI. V was trimmed by 0 bases and J by 5 bases, leaving 13 bases between them.

This clone appeared once. V gene TRBV25-1 combines with J gene TRBJ2-5; TRBD1 matches at 7 bases. This CDR3 has 13 residues. Germline CDR1 is MGHDK and CDR2 is SYGVNS. The V gene end was trimmed by 6 bases and the J gene end by 5 bases; junction bases not matched to a gene: 6. The CDR3 region has the DNA TGTGCCAGCAGACCAGGGGGTTGGGAGACCCAGTACTTC. As protein: CASRPGGWETQYF.

The chain is built from TRBV7-3 and TRBJ2-1, with 11 bases matching TRBD2. Germline loops: CDR1 SGHTA, CDR2 FQGTGA. J was trimmed by 5 bases and V by 5 bases; bases with no gene match: 5. The CDR3 consists of 15 residues. CDR3 loop: CASSPRLAGHNEQFF. CDR3 DNA: TGTGCCAGCAGCCCAAGACTAGCGGGGCACAATGAGCAGTTCTTC.

The chain employs TRBV9 and TRBJ2-7; the D call may be TRBD1 or TRBD2 (5 bases each). V was pared by 0 bases and J by 6 bases, with 13 bases between. This CDR3 is built from 14 residues. Germline assignment: CDR1 SGDLS and CDR2 YYNGEE. This chain's CDR3 is CASSVDLGGPEQYF. In DNA form, the CDR3 reads TGTGCCAGCAGCGTAGACCTTGGGGGACCCGAGCAGTACTTC.

This chain links TRBV28 with TRBJ2-7; TRBD1 matches 10 bases. The CDR3 sequence is 17 residues long. The junction had 18 bases not matched to a gene; V was cut back by 7 bases and J by 6 bases. Germline-derived CDR1 and CDR2 are MDHEN and SYDVKM. The DNA for the CDR3 is TGTGCCAGCAAATCGAGTTTTGGACAGGGGGTTTCTGGCGAGCAGTACTTC. Translation: CASKSSFGQGVSGEQYF.

With regard to this clone: The same CDR3 is also encoded by other DNA sequences in this sample. The gene calls are TRBV7-9 and TRBJ1-3; D unclear. This CDR3 spans 14 amino acids. Germline CDR1 and CDR2: SEHNR and FQNEAQ (reference sequence). V lost 0 bases to trimming and J lost 1 base, with 4 bases between them. CDR3 protein: CASSLAGSGNTIYF. DNA of the CDR3: TGTGCCAGCAGCTTAGCCGGGTCTGGAAACACCATATATTTT.

The chain combines TRBV2 with TRBJ2-3; D unresolved. The CDR3 spans 14 residues. Trimming pared 2 bases from V and 2 bases from J, leaving 8 bases between. CDR1 SNHLY and CDR2 FYNNEI come from the germline V gene. CDR3 nucleotides: TGTGCCAGCAGTGAATCGGAATACACAGATACGCAGTATTTT. Protein: CASSESEYTDTQYF.

V gene TRBV9 combines with J gene TRBJ2-2, with 7 bases that match TRBD1. Per germline, CDR1 SGDLS and CDR2 YYNGEE. Unmatched junction bases numbered 7, after V lost 4 bases and J lost 7 bases. This CDR3 contains 14 residues. The CDR3 protein is CASSTGTVLGELFF. The CDR3 nucleotides are TGTGCCAGCAGCACCGGGACAGTCCTCGGGGAGCTGTTTTTT.

The genes are TRBV7-2 and TRBJ2-2, with D tentatively TRBD1 or TRBD2 (5 bases each). The CDR3 runs to 15 residues. V dropped 7 bases and J dropped 1 base, with 13 bases sitting between them. Germline CDR1 reads SGHTA; CDR2 reads FQGNSA. Here the CDR3 DNA reads TGTGCCAGCAAAAGGGGTAGCGAGAACACCGGGGAGCTGTTTTTT. Translated: CASKRGSENTGELFF.

The chain is built from TRBV4-3 and TRBJ2-3; D not resolved. The CDR3 contains 18 residues. Germline CDR1 reads LGHNA; CDR2 reads YSLEER. Trimming cost V 0 bases and J 0 bases, with 16 bases left between them. CDR3 residues: CASSQEHPLTRSTDTQYF. The CDR3 nucleotides are TGCGCCAGCAGCCAAGAACACCCCCTTACTCGGAGCACAGATACGCAGTATTTT.

Comment on this clone: Other nucleotide sequences from this sample produce the same CDR3. The chain carries TRBV5-1 and TRBJ2-1, with 10 positions matching TRBD2. With V trimmed by 2 bases and J by 3 bases, 23 bases remained unmatched. Germline-derived CDR1 and CDR2 are SGHRS and YFSETQ. This CDR3 region has 22 residues. The CDR3 DNA reads as TGCGCCAGCAGCTTCCACAGTGGTACTAGCGGGACCCCAGTCACAAACTACAATGAGCAGTTCTTC. It encodes CASSFHSGTSGTPVTNYNEQFF.